These 28 T cell receptor beta chains came from one sample sequenced in a study of T cell repertoires in cytomegalovirus infection. These receptors have no known antigen. TCRdb fed the reads into MiXCR, producing one record per CDR3 protein. The repertoire holds approximately 270,000 distinct CDR3 sequences, with 22% as singletons. This specimen was cultured PBMCs, taken from culture after CMV antigen stimulation. These receptors all stem from a human donor in good health (CMV status not recorded). Some clones in this sample may be carry-over from other donors' samples.

This clonotype was observed many times. This chain uses TRBV27 with TRBJ1-4, with TRBD1 matching 7 bases. The V gene end was trimmed by 5 bases and the J gene end by 7 bases; junction bases not matched to a gene: 7. The CDR3 spans 14 residues. Germline values: CDR1 MNHEY, CDR2 SMNVEV (reference sequence). CDR3: CASSRSRGGEKLFF. In DNA form, the CDR3 reads TGTGCCAGCAGTCGCAGCAGGGGGGGTGAAAAACTGTTTTTT.

This clonotype was counted only a few times. The chain joins TRBV7-6 to TRBJ1-2; 7 nucleotides agree with TRBD1. Germline V gene sequence: CDR1 SGHVS, CDR2 FNYEAQ. With V trimmed by 1 base and J by 5 bases, 4 bases remained unmatched. The CDR3 has 14 residues. The chain's CDR3 is CASSLEDRAYGYTF. The CDR3 nucleotides read TGTGCCAGCAGCTTAGAAGACAGGGCGTATGGCTACACCTTC.

The rearrangement joins TRBV4-1 to TRBJ1-3; TRBD1 might be the D (6 bases). V lost 4 bases and J 2 bases, leaving 12 bases between the germline ends. This CDR3 region has 15 residues. Germline lookup yields CDR1 MGHRA and CDR2 YSYEKL. The CDR3 here is CASSPDRATGNTIYF. CDR3 in DNA: TGCGCCAGCAGCCCGGACAGAGCAACTGGAAACACCATATATTTT.

This clonotype has just a few counts. This chain joins TRBV29-1 and TRBJ1-1; 7 bases match TRBD1. This CDR3 has 14 residues. Germline values: CDR1 SQVTM, CDR2 ANQGSEA. V dropped 4 bases and J dropped 0; count of bases not matched to a gene: 5. As DNA, the CDR3 is TGCAGCGTTGTGTTGCAGGGGGTGAACACTGAAGCTTTCTTT. Translated: CSVVLQGVNTEAFF.

This clonotype was counted at least ten times. CDR3 amino acids: CASSFSGPRRTSVDLQYEQFF. Here the CDR3 DNA reads TGTGCCAGCAGCTTCTCTGGCCCAAGGAGAACTAGCGTGGATTTACAATATGAGCAGTTCTTC. The rearrangement joins TRBV5-6 to TRBJ2-1, with TRBD2 matching 7 bases. Germline V gives CDR1 SGHDT, CDR2 YYEEEE. This CDR3 has 21 residues. J was trimmed by 8 bases and V by 2 bases; bases with no gene match: 28.

The chain combines TRBV12-3 or TRBV12-4 with TRBJ1-2, with a possible D match to TRBD1 (5 bases). The CDR3 is 15 residues long. Trimming pared 2 bases from V and 2 bases from J, leaving 12 bases between. CDR3 residues: CASSLTDRRNYGYTF. CDR3 in DNA: TGTGCCAGCAGTTTAACCGACAGAAGGAACTATGGCTACACCTTC.

CDR3 coding DNA: TGTGCCAGCAGCTTAGCCCCGAGCTCTGGAAACACCATATATTTT. This encodes CASSLAPSSGNTIYF. The chain uses TRBV7-2 and TRBJ1-3; D is unresolved. With 0 bases removed from V and 0 bases from J, the gap between germline ends came to 6 bases. This CDR3 region has 15 residues. Germline-derived CDR1 and CDR2 are SGHTA and FQGNSA. Complete variable domain (other parts from reference TRBV7-2 and TRBJ1-3): GAGVSQSPSNKVTEKGKDVELRCDPISGHTALYWYRQSLGQGLEFLIYFQGNSAPDKSGLPSDRFSAERTGGSVSTLTIQRTQQEDSAVYLCASSLAPSSGNTIYFGEGSWLTVV.

This clonotype was recorded many times. This rearrangement joins TRBV7-2 to TRBJ2-1; TRBD2 agrees at 10 bases. Germline-derived CDR1 and CDR2 are SGHTA and FQGNSA. V was clipped by 2 bases and J by 7 bases; unmatched bases: 5. CDR3 size: 15 residues. In DNA form, the CDR3 reads TGTGCCAGCAGCTTAATAGCGGGAGGTGGGAATGAGCAGTTCTTC. Amino acid sequence: CASSLIAGGGNEQFF.

This clonotype was recorded a few times. The gene calls are TRBV9 and TRBJ2-3; a weak D match, TRBD1 (5 bases). CDR3 size: 14 residues. V was trimmed by 4 bases and J by 5 bases, leaving 14 bases between them. Germline CDR1 and CDR2: SGDLS and YYNGEE. As DNA, the CDR3 is TGTGCCAGCAGCCCTAGTCAGGGCAGAGATACGCAGTATTTT. Translation: CASSPSQGRDTQYF.

The chain employs TRBV7-9 and TRBJ1-2, with 9 bases aligning to TRBD1. Looked up from germline, CDR1 is SEHNR and CDR2 is FQNEAQ (reference sequence). The CDR3 loop spans 16 amino acids. With V trimmed by 0 bases and J by 1 base, 3 bases remained unmatched. The CDR3 sequence: CASSLAGDRDNYGYTF. As DNA, the CDR3 is TGTGCCAGCAGCTTAGCAGGGGACAGGGATAACTATGGCTACACCTTC. Combining the CDR3 with reference TRBV7-9 and TRBJ1-2 gives the whole variable domain DTGVSQNPRHKITKRGQNVTFRCDPISEHNRLYWYRQTLGQGPEFLTYFQNEAQLEKSRLLSDRFSAERPKGSFSTLEIQRTEQGDSAMYLCASSLAGDRDNYGYTFGSGTRLTVV.

This clonotype showed up just a few times. The chain couples TRBV5-6 to TRBJ2-5; 12 positions agree with TRBD2. The J segment lost 5 bases and the V segment lost 3 bases, leaving 5 bases of the junction unmatched. The CDR3 has 15 amino acids. CDR1 SGHDT and CDR2 YYEEEE come from the germline V gene. The CDR3 coding sequence is TGTGCCAGCAGCTGGGGACTAGCGGGTGATGAGACCCAGTACTTC. Translating it yields CASSWGLAGDETQYF.

The chain combines TRBV6-2 or TRBV6-3 with TRBJ1-2; D is undetermined. The CDR3 runs to 14 residues. CDR1 is MNHEY and CDR2 is SVGEGT in the germline V gene. V lost 0 bases and J 4 bases, leaving 9 bases between the germline ends. The CDR3 region is CASSYSPVGYGYTF. The CDR3 DNA reads as TGTGCCAGCAGTTACTCCCCAGTTGGCTATGGCTACACCTTC.

The chain is built from TRBV6-2 or TRBV6-3 and TRBJ2-5; D unclear. The V gene lost 2 bases and the J gene lost 7 bases, with 8 bases spanning the gap. CDR1 MNHEY and CDR2 SVGEGT come from the germline V gene. CDR3 size: 12 residues. CDR3 loop: CASSYDQSTQYF. The CDR3 DNA sequence: TGTGCCAGCAGTTACGACCAATCGACCCAGTACTTC.

This clonotype was recorded at least ten times. The chain combines TRBV7-2 with TRBJ2-3; D remains ambiguous. CDR3 size: 11 residues. The V end was cut by 5 bases, the J end by 6 bases, with 6 bases between. The germline CDR1 and CDR2 sequences are SGHTA and FQGNSA. The CDR3 DNA is TGTGCCAGCAGCCAAGGTGATACGCAGTATTTT. Encoded protein: CASSQGDTQYF.

This clonotype occurred a few times. J is TRBJ2-7 and V is TRBV7-8, with TRBD2 matching over 7 bases. Trimming removed 2 bases from V and 4 bases from J; junction bases left unmatched: 14. Germline V gene lookup returns CDR1 SGHVS and CDR2 FQNEAQ. The CDR3 spans 17 residues. Written as DNA, the CDR3 is TGTGCCAGCAGCTTATACGACGCGGGAGTAGTTTCGTACGAGCAGTACGTC. Its protein product is CASSLYDAGVVSYEQYV.

CDR3 protein: CASSVTLAGVGTDTQYF. CDR3 in DNA: TGTGCCAGCAGCGTGACCCTAGCGGGAGTTGGCACAGATACGCAGTATTTT. V is TRBV13 and J is TRBJ2-3; 10 bases agree with TRBD2. J lost 1 base, V lost 5 bases, and 9 bases had no gene match. The CDR3 length is 17 residues. Germline values: CDR1 PRHDT, CDR2 FYEKMQ (reference sequence).

In this sample, this clonotype turned up many times. The V gene is TRBV12-3 or TRBV12-4, the J gene TRBJ2-1; D is ambiguous. Trimming cost V 8 bases and J 10 bases, with 24 bases left between them. The length of the CDR3 is 15 residues. The CDR3 loop is CASFASRAVIREQFF. In DNA form, the CDR3 reads TGTGCCAGCTTCGCGTCCCGGGCGGTAATTCGCGAGCAGTTCTTC.

V gene TRBV7-2 combines with J gene TRBJ1-2; no reliable D call. The germline gives CDR1 SGHTA, CDR2 FQGNSA. The CDR3 spans 13 residues. The ends were cut back, 5 bases at V and 7 bases at J, with 14 bases in the middle. CDR3 sequence reads: CASSARDDIGYTF. The CDR3 coding sequence is TGTGCCAGCAGCGCGCGCGACGACATTGGCTACACCTTC.

The count of this clonotype is one. The chain employs TRBV6-2 or TRBV6-3 and TRBJ2-1, with 8 bases aligning to TRBD2. Unmatched junction bases numbered 10, after V lost 4 bases and J lost 8 bases. The germline V gene has CDR1 MNHEY and CDR2 SVGEGT. The CDR3 sequence is 15 residues long. The chain's CDR3 is CASSSFAGGSDEQFF. The CDR3 DNA is TGTGCCAGCAGTTCGTTCGCGGGAGGTTCGGATGAGCAGTTCTTC.

This clonotype occurred many times. The V call is TRBV10-2, the J call TRBJ2-5; a weak D match, TRBD2 (6 bases). Trimming removed 5 bases from V and 3 bases from J, with 10 bases in between. This CDR3 contains 13 residues. Germline V lookup: CDR1 WSHSY, CDR2 SAAADI. The CDR3 DNA follows: TGCGCCAGCAGTCCGACTAGTGAAGAGACCCAGTACTTC. Protein product: CASSPTSEETQYF.

At least ten counts were recorded for this clonotype. Germline is not matched at one junction end, which may reflect a read error. The genes are TRBV28 and TRBJ2-5, with D unclear. From germline, CDR1 is MDHEN and CDR2 SYDVKM. The CDR3 extends over 13 amino acids. CDR3 nucleotides: TGTGCCAGCCGTTTCCCTCCTCAAGAGACCCAGTACTTC. It translates to CASRFPPQETQYF.

The rearrangement links TRBV7-9 to TRBJ2-3; D gene unclear. The germline V and J ends were trimmed by 5 bases and 8 bases, with 11 bases remaining between them. The germline gives CDR1 SEHNR, CDR2 FQNEAQ (reference sequence). This CDR3 is 12 amino acids long. CDR3 residues: CASSPPERTQYF. CDR3 DNA: TGTGCCAGCAGCCCTCCCGAGCGTACGCAGTATTTT.

A few counts support this clonotype. The chain links TRBV4-1 to TRBJ2-3, with 8 bases matching TRBD2. There are 15 residues in the CDR3. Germline CDR1 MGHRA, CDR2 YSYEKL. The ends lost 1 base at V and 7 bases at J; junction bases unmatched: 7. The CDR3 sequence: CASSQVTSGANTQYF. CDR3 DNA: TGCGCCAGCAGCCAAGTTACTAGCGGAGCGAATACGCAGTATTTT.

The chain uses TRBV10-3 and TRBJ2-7, with D possibly being TRBD1 (5 bases). V dropped 11 bases and J dropped 7 bases, with 15 bases sitting between them. Germline CDR1 is ENHRY and CDR2 is SYGVKD. The CDR3 runs 11 residues. CDR3 protein: CASSGNEEQYV. Written as DNA, the CDR3 is TGTGCCTCTTCAGGGAATGAAGAGCAGTACGTC.

This clonotype was found a few times. The V call is TRBV4-1, the J call TRBJ2-3; a possible D gene is TRBD2 (6 bases). V lost 0 bases to trimming and J lost 0 bases, with 13 bases between them. The CDR3 totals 17 residues. CDR1 MGHRA and CDR2 YSYEKL come from the germline V gene. DNA for the CDR3: TGCGCCAGCAGCCAAGACGGGAGTTCGTCGAGCACAGATACGCAGTATTTT. Protein: CASSQDGSSSSTDTQYF.

The chain combines TRBV11-2 with TRBJ2-5; 11 bases fit TRBD2. Looked up from germline, CDR1 is SGHAT and CDR2 is FQNNGV. V was pared by 5 bases and J by 5 bases, with 4 bases of the junction left unmatched. The CDR3 length is 14 residues. The CDR3 is CASSTSGSLETQYF. CDR3 DNA: TGTGCCAGCAGCACTAGCGGGAGCCTGGAGACCCAGTACTTC.

The J gene is TRBJ2-5, the V gene TRBV6-5; D gene unclear. In germline, CDR1 is MNHEY, CDR2 SVGAGI. The CDR3 extends over 14 amino acids. V shed 0 bases and J shed 2 bases, with 7 bases lying between them. The CDR3 protein is CASSYSSIQETQYF. CDR3 DNA sequence: TGTGCCAGCAGTTACTCGAGCATACAAGAGACCCAGTACTTC.

Many counts were recorded for this clonotype. The chain has TRBV7-2 and TRBJ1-2, with D perhaps matching TRBD1 (6 bases). This CDR3 region has 14 residues. V was clipped by 2 bases and J by 5 bases, with 12 bases between them. Per germline, CDR1 SGHTA and CDR2 FQGNSA. Written as DNA, the CDR3 is TGTGCCAGCAGCTTATCAGGGGCGCGGTATGGCTACACCTTC. Translated, it gives CASSLSGARYGYTF.